What follows describes a single TCR beta chain. Sequencing used immunoSEQ multiplex PCR; TCRdb keeps in-frame clones, though not all of them. The repertoire holds under 120,000 clones, with approximately 91% as singletons. This sample was included in a study of T cell changes during pregnancy in multiple sclerosis. V lost 5 bases and J lost 4, with 30 bases in between. The CDR3 has 19 residues. The germline CDR1 and CDR2 sequences are SGHVS and FNYEAQ. Sample: peripheral blood, taken after pregnancy. This sequence joins TRBV7-6 and TRBJ2-7; maybe TRBD2 (6 bases). This clonotype was sampled from a female donor with multiple sclerosis, enrolled in a pregnancy study. The DNA of the CDR3 is TGTGCCAGCAGCGTGCACGATCCAGCGGGCCCCCACCTCGCTTACGAGCAGTACTTC. Its translation is CASSVHDPAGPHLAYEQYF.